This entry features one TCR beta chain sequence. Germline V gives CDR1 SGHNT, CDR2 YENEEA. The CDR3 runs 15 residues. The trim removed 2 bases at V and 3 bases at J, leaving 4 bases unmatched. Treatment of the sample: 15 to 20 received Ad26.COV2.S at low or high dose, single or two shots; a few received placebo; per-sample allocation not given. Day 63 following the first vaccine or placebo injection was when the samples were taken. The data originate from a study of Ad26.COV2.S vaccination and SARS-CoV-2 variants. Repertoires were generated with immunoSEQ multiplex PCR, while TCRdb's copy carries only in-frame clones and drops some. Among approximately 450,000 clones, approximately 90% were seen once, and the ten largest hold 12%.

This chain connects TRBV11-3 to TRBJ2-1; 7 positions agree with TRBD2. The material sequenced was peripheral blood, taken in a trial of Ad26.COV2.S vaccine versus placebo. The clonotype was recovered from a person aged 18-65 years who received the Ad26.COV2.S COVID-19 vaccine or a placebo. CDR3 sequence (DNA): TGTGCCAGCAGCTTAACTGGGACTAACTACAATGAGCAGTTCTTC. Translation: CASSLTGTNYNEQFF.